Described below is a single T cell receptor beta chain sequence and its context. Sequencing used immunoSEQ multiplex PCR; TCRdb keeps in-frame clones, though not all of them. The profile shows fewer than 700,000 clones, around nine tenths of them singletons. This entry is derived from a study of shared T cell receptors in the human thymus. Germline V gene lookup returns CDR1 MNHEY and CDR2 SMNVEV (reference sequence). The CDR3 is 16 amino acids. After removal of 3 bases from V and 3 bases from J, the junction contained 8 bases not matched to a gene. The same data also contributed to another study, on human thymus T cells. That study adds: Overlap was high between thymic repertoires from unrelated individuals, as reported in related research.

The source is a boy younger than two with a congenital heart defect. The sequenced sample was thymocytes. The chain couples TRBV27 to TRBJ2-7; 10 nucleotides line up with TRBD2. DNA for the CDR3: TGTGCCAGCAGTTTGTCCGGGACTAGCGCTTACTACGAGCAGTACTTC. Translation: CASSLSGTSAYYEQYF.